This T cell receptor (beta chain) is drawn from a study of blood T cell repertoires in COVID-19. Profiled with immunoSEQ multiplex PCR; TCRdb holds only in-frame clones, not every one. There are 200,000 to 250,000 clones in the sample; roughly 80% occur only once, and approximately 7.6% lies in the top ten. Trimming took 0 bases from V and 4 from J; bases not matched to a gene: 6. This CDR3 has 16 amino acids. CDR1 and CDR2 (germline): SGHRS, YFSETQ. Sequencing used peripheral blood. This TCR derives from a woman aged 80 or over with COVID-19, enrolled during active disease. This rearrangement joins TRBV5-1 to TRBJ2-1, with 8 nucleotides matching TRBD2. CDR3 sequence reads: CASSLVSGRGYNEQFF. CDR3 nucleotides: TGCGCCAGCAGCTTGGTTTCCGGGAGGGGTTACAATGAGCAGTTCTTC.